These T cell receptor beta chains were read from a single sample in a study of blood T cell repertoires in COVID-19. Method: immunoSEQ multiplex PCR; TCRdb's copy keeps in-frame clones and lacks some. The sample records about 190,000 clones, around four fifths being singletons. The sample consisted of peripheral blood. The receptors derive from a woman between 25 and 40 years old with acute or convalescent COVID-19. Each CDR3 is given with its conserved first and last residue. D genes are given only for firm matches. Clone size is not always given. Where it is, it says once, few, many or a class for expanded clones.

few	TRBV5-1	TRBJ2-5	TRBD2	TGCGCCAGCAGCTTGCGAGCGGGAGGGCCGGCAGAGACCCAGTACTTC	CASSLRAGGPAETQYF
NA	TRBV28	TRBJ1-2	NA	TGTGCCATACCTCAAAGCAGCGCTGCTAACTATGGCTACACCTTC	CAIPQSSAANYGYTF
NA	TRBV7-9	TRBJ1-2	TRBD1	TGTGCCAGCAGCCCGGGACAGGGCAAACGCTACACCTTC	CASSPGQGKRYTF
NA	TRBV9	TRBJ1-2	TRBD1	TGTGCCAGCAGCCGGGACAGGGAGTCTGGCTACACCTTC	CASSRDRESGYTF
NA	TRBV18	TRBJ2-1	NA	TGTGCCAGCTCACCGTCTCAAGTCGGTGAGCAGTTCTTC	CASSPSQVGEQFF
NA	TRBV5-8	TRBJ2-1	NA	TGTGCCAGCAGCTTGCGGGGTGAGCAGTTCTTC	CASSLRGEQFF
few	TRBV2	TRBJ1-5	NA	TGTGCCAGCCGCCTGAGGGCGCAGCCCCAGCATTTT	CASRLRAQPQHF
NA	TRBV20-1	TRBJ1-2	NA	TGCACCAGCGGTCCCCGCTATGGCTACACCTTC	CTSGPRYGYTF
NA	TRBV7-9	TRBJ1-2	NA	TGTGCCAGCAGCTTCATAGGGGTGAACTATGGCTACACCTTC	CASSFIGVNYGYTF
once	TRBV2	TRBJ1-2	NA	TGTGCCAGCAGGAGGTCAGCCCAGAACTATGGCTACACCTTC	CASRRSAQNYGYTF
NA	TRBV5-1	TRBJ2-7	NA	TGCGCCAGCAGCGCGGGGACAGGGCGAGGACCGACGGGAGGGCCTTGGGAGCAGTACTTC	CASSAGTGRGPTGGPWEQYF
NA	TRBV5-4	TRBJ2-3	TRBD1	TGTGCCAGCAGCAGGACAGGGGGCGGCACAGATACGCAGTATTTT	CASSRTGGGTDTQYF
NA	TRBV6-5	TRBJ1-1	TRBD1	TGTGCCAGCAAAGGGACAGGGGAGAACACTGAAGCTTTCTTT	CASKGTGENTEAFF
NA	TRBV4-2	TRBJ1-2	NA	TGTGCCAGCAGCCAAGATGCCCAGGCTGGCTACACCTTC	CASSQDAQAGYTF
NA	TRBV21-1	TRBJ1-6	NA	TGTGCCAGCAGCAAAGGCCCCGCCGACAGGGGGTCTTTTTCACCCCTCCACTTT	CASSKGPADRGSFSPLHF
NA	TRBV7-6	TRBJ1-5	TRBD1	TGTGCCAGCAGCGCACATGAATGGACAGGGCTGGATCAGCCCCAGCATTTT	CASSAHEWTGLDQPQHF
once	TRBV12-3/TRBV12-4	TRBJ1-6	NA	TGTGCCAGCAGTTTCCCGGGGAATTCACCCCTCCACTTT	CASSFPGNSPLHF
NA	TRBV6-5	TRBJ1-2	TRBD1	TGTGCCAGCAGTTCCCAGACAGGGGGCTCTTATGGCTACACCTTC	CASSSQTGGSYGYTF
NA	TRBV9	TRBJ1-1	NA	TGTGCCAGTAATAAGATAGGCGGAGCTGTGGTAACTGAAGCTTTCTTT	CASNKIGGAVVTEAFF
NA	TRBV5-6	TRBJ1-4	NA	TGTGCCAGCAGCTTGGTAGCAACTAATGAAAAACTGTTTTTT	CASSLVATNEKLFF
few	TRBV12-3/TRBV12-4	TRBJ1-5	NA	TGTGCCAGCAGTTACGAGGATAATCAGCCCCAGCATTTT	CASSYEDNQPQHF
NA	TRBV25-1	TRBJ1-1	TRBD1	TGTGCCAGCAAATCTACAGGGGAAAAGGGTGAAGCTTTCTTT	CASKSTGEKGEAFF
few	TRBV6-5	TRBJ1-6	NA	TGTGCCAGCACCACAATGGGGCATTCACCCCTCCACTTT	CASTTMGHSPLHF
NA	TRBV7-9	TRBJ1-4	TRBD1	TGTGCCAGCAGCAGTAGACAGGGTATTAATGAAAAACTGTTTTTT	CASSSRQGINEKLFF
NA	TRBV28	TRBJ1-5	NA	TGTGCCAGCAGTCCCGGGACACATAGCAATCAGCCCCAGCATTTT	CASSPGTHSNQPQHF
NA	TRBV10-3	TRBJ2-2	NA	TGTGCCATCAGTAACAGGGTGGCCGGGGAGCTGTTTTTT	CAISNRVAGELFF
NA	TRBV28	TRBJ1-2	TRBD1	TGTGCCAGCAGTCCCGTCGGACAGGTTTTCGGCTACACCTTC	CASSPVGQVFGYTF
few	TRBV7-2	TRBJ2-4	NA	TGTGCCAGCAGCTTAGACAGAACATTCTCAAAAAACATTCAGTACTTC	CASSLDRTFSKNIQYF
NA	TRBV2	TRBJ2-2	NA	TGTGCCAGCAGTGAATCTAGTTTGAACACCGGGGAGCTGTTTTTT	CASSESSLNTGELFF
NA	TRBV4-1	TRBJ1-2	NA	TGCGCCAGCAGCCCAGGCCCGGAATCAGGCAGAGCTAACTATGGCTACACCTTC	CASSPGPESGRANYGYTF
NA	TRBV27	TRBJ1-5	NA	TGTGCCAGCAGTTCAGGCGCAGGGGTTGGCAATCAGCCCCAGCATTTT	CASSSGAGVGNQPQHF